This is a list of T cell receptor beta chains from one sample in a study of Tregs in tolerant kidney transplant recipients. TCRdb's copy holds only in-frame clones and misses some; the assay was immunoSEQ multiplex PCR. The repertoire holds approximately 90,000 clones, with around 94% as singletons. Sequencing used CD8+ T cells from blood. The receptor source for this set is a human donor in good health. Each CDR3 is given with its conserved first and last residue. Fields, in order: J gene, V gene, D gene, clone size, CDR3 protein, CDR3 DNA. D genes are given only for firm matches. The size entry is marked missing in some rows and otherwise reads once, few, many or a size class.

TRBJ2-3,TRBV15,TRBD2,-,CATSRDNSGGLADTQYF,TGTGCCACCAGCAGAGACAATAGCGGGGGGCTCGCAGATACGCAGTATTTT
TRBJ2-5,TRBV5-4,TRBD2,-,CAGHTAGGPVGGGQYF,TGTGCCGGCCACACAGCGGGGGGGCCAGTCGGAGGTGGCCAGTACTTC
TRBJ2-7,TRBV6-5,TRBD2,-,CASSYTSGYEQYF,TGTGCCAGCAGTTACACTAGCGGCTACGAGCAGTACTTC
TRBJ1-2,TRBV7-8,TRBD1,-,CASSFDRGTSYGYTF,TGTGCCAGCAGCTTCGACAGGGGGACGAGCTATGGCTACACCTTC
TRBJ2-3,TRBV2,-,-,CASPSGLTDTQYF,TGTGCCAGCCCTTCGGGACTCACAGATACGCAGTATTTT
TRBJ2-5,TRBV9,TRBD2,-,CAGSVVGAGVQETQYF,TGTGCCGGCAGCGTAGTAGGAGCGGGAGTCCAAGAGACCCAGTACTTC
TRBJ2-1,TRBV6-5,-,-,CASSWGAGNEQFF,TGTGCCAGCAGTTGGGGGGCGGGTAATGAGCAGTTCTTC
TRBJ1-6,TRBV10-1,-,-,CASSESRYRSPLHF,TGCGCCAGCAGTGAGTCTAGGTACCGGTCACCCCTCCACTTT
TRBJ2-5,TRBV15,-,-,CATSLSRNGRGMETQYF,TGTGCCACCAGCCTATCCAGGAATGGCAGGGGCATGGAGACCCAGTACTTC
TRBJ2-3,TRBV4-2,TRBD2,-,CASSIYVEREGWADTQYF,TGTGCCAGCAGCATCTACGTCGAGCGGGAGGGATGGGCAGATACGCAGTATTTT
TRBJ2-7,TRBV27,-,-,CASSLGAPPAYEQYF,TGTGCCAGCAGTTTAGGTGCCCCCCCCGCCTACGAGCAGTACTTC
TRBJ2-1,TRBV6-4,-,-,CASSVRTDSYNEQFF,TGTGCCAGCAGTGTTAGGACAGACTCCTACAATGAGCAGTTCTTC
TRBJ2-1,TRBV20-1,-,once,CSARRDPGVF,TGCAGTGCCCGCCGGGACCCTGGGGTCTTC
TRBJ1-1,TRBV19,TRBD1,-,CASSIFRGQYTEAFF,TGTGCCAGTAGTATCTTTCGGGGACAGTACACTGAAGCTTTCTTT
TRBJ2-3,TRBV9,-,-,CASSFAGITDTQYF,TGTGCCAGCAGCTTTGCGGGCATCACAGATACGCAGTATTTT
TRBJ1-4,TRBV27,-,-,CASSFGQFNEKLFF,TGTGCCAGCAGTTTCGGGCAGTTCAATGAAAAACTGTTTTTT
TRBJ2-1,TRBV27,-,-,CASSLLGWGSYNEQFF,TGTGCCAGCAGTTTATTAGGCTGGGGCTCCTACAATGAGCAGTTCTTC
TRBJ2-5,TRBV5-5,TRBD1,-,CASSLRNRGIQETQYF,TGTGCCAGCAGCTTAAGAAACAGGGGTATTCAAGAGACCCAGTACTTC
TRBJ2-7,TRBV7-2,-,-,CASSLAAGLGYEQYF,TGTGCCAGCAGCTTAGCAGCGGGTCTTGGCTACGAGCAGTACTTC
TRBJ1-4,TRBV10-1,-,-,CASSEGTDGNEKLFF,TGCGCCAGCAGTGAGGGGACGGACGGTAATGAAAAACTGTTTTTT
TRBJ1-2,TRBV6-5,-,-,CASRGGVGYTF,TGTGCCAGCAGGGGTGGTGTTGGCTACACCTTC
TRBJ1-3,TRBV2,-,-,CASSPEGGSGNTIYF,TGTGCCAGCAGTCCGGAGGGGGGGTCTGGAAACACCATATATTTT
TRBJ2-1,TRBV6-6,-,-,CASSLRLGHSYNEQFF,TGTGCCAGCAGTTTACGACTAGGCCACTCCTACAATGAGCAGTTCTTC
TRBJ2-7,TRBV7-2,-,-,CASSLGPGQTYEQYF,TGTGCCAGCAGCTTGGGACCTGGCCAGACCTACGAGCAGTACTTC
TRBJ1-3,TRBV27,-,once,CASSLGKGVGNTIYF,TGTGCCAGCAGTTTAGGGAAGGGAGTTGGAAACACCATATATTTT
TRBJ2-6,TRBV19,TRBD2,-,CASSIGRGAGVTGANVLTF,TGTGCCAGTAGTATTGGGCGGGGTGCGGGGGTCACTGGGGCCAACGTCCTGACTTTC